This T cell receptor beta chain was retrieved from a study of CD8+ T cells in alopecia areata. For the study at large: Severity was scored as percentage of affected scalp area in treated patients. Findings of the study overall: Among the 100 top clones, expanded CD8+ clones, like scalp clonality, were significantly decreased by tofacitinib. Any link of baseline CD8+ expansion to response, resting on one nonresponder, remains uncertain. Patients showed less clear TCR sequence sharing than mice, possibly partly because of HLA diversity.

As for this clone: Its cognate antigen is unknown.

Reverse transcription of extracted RNA yielded cDNA, which provided the sequencing template. Here immunoSEQ multiplex PCR was the method, and the copy in TCRdb shows in-frame clones only, minus some. The sample shows about 140,000 clones, approximately 86% of them seen only once. This CDR3 is 13 amino acids long. The V and J ends lost 5 bases and 0 bases respectively, with 9 bases between them. Per germline, CDR1 SGDLS and CDR2 YYNGEE. Indicated treatment: oral pan-JAK inhibitor, 5-10 mg twice daily. The rearrangement joins TRBV9 to TRBJ2-7; D not certain. The sequencing used CD8+ T cells sorted from blood, collected at week 4, from a patient treated with tofacitinib. This clonotype was obtained from a human donor with alopecia areata. The CDR3 sequence: CASSTGRSYEQYF. In DNA, the CDR3 is TGTGCCAGCAGTACGGGTCGCTCCTACGAGCAGTACTTC. Together with reference TRBV9 and TRBJ2-7, the CDR3 gives the full variable domain: DSGVTQTPKHLITATGQRVTLRCSPRSGDLSVYWYQQSLDQGLQFLIQYYNGEERAKGNILERFSAQQFPDLHSELNLSSLELGDSALYFCASSTGRSYEQYFGPGTRLTVT.